This passage covers 8 T cell receptor beta chains from one sample sequenced in a study of blood T cell repertoires in COVID-19. Measured with immunoSEQ multiplex PCR; TCRdb has only the in-frame clones, and not every one. The table lists 250,000 or so clones, approximately 84% of them singletons. The sequenced sample consisted of peripheral blood. All receptors come from a woman of 80 years or more with acute or convalescent COVID-19.

The chain recombines TRBV7-2 with TRBJ2-7, with 12 bases aligning to TRBD2. CDR3 length: 15 amino acids. Germline loops: CDR1 SGHTA, CDR2 FQGNSA. With V trimmed by 8 bases and J by 0 bases, 5 bases remained unmatched. CDR3 coding DNA: TGTGCCAGCGCCGAGACTAGCGGGAGCTCCTACGAGCAGTACTTC. Its protein is CASAETSGSSYEQYF.

The chain has TRBV7-8 and TRBJ2-1; 8 bases map to TRBD2. Germline V lookup: CDR1 SGHVS, CDR2 FQNEAQ. The V gene end was trimmed by 8 bases and the J gene end by 1 base; junction bases not matched to a gene: 4. The CDR3 has 14 amino acids. The chain's CDR3 is CASASGRSYNEQFF. DNA for the CDR3: TGTGCCAGCGCGAGCGGGAGATCCTACAATGAGCAGTTCTTC.

The chain carries TRBV10-3 and TRBJ2-7; 8 bases match TRBD1. Germline assignment: CDR1 ENHRY and CDR2 SYGVKD. The CDR3 has 12 residues. The V segment lost 8 bases and the J segment 3 bases; nucleotides outside the gene matches: 3. This CDR3 reads CAIGQGVYEQYF. CDR3 bases: TGTGCCATCGGACAGGGAGTCTACGAGCAGTACTTC.

This sequence joins TRBV29-1 and TRBJ1-2, with D tentatively TRBD1 (6 bases). The CDR3 is 13 residues long. Between the trimmed V and J ends, which lost 4 bases and 2 bases, there was a span of 11 bases. CDR1 and CDR2 from the germline V gene are SQVTM and ANQGSEA. In nucleotides, the CDR3 is TGCAGCGTTGGGGGGGGCTCGAACTATGGCTACACCTTC. It is translated as CSVGGGSNYGYTF.

This chain uses TRBV7-9 with TRBJ2-4; 9 bases line up with TRBD1. CDR1 and CDR2 (germline): SEHNR, FQNEAQ (reference sequence). Losses at the gene ends were 3 bases for V and 8 bases for J; bases not matched to a gene: 8. CDR3 length: 15 amino acids. In DNA, the CDR3 is TGTGCCAGCAGCTTGGGACAGGGAGCCAGGGACATTCAGTACTTC. Translation gives CASSLGQGARDIQYF.

The chain uses TRBV7-2 and TRBJ2-7; tentative D call: TRBD2 (5 bases). The V gene's germline CDR1 is SGHTA and CDR2 FQGNSA. Trimming pared 4 bases from V and 3 bases from J, leaving 13 bases between. This CDR3 region has 14 residues. In nucleotides, the CDR3 is TGTGCCAGCAGCTCTAGTCGCGGGTTCTACGAGCAGTACTTC. Its protein product is CASSSSRGFYEQYF.

This chain links TRBV28 with TRBJ2-1; weak D call: TRBD2 (5 bases). The V end was cut by 6 bases, the J end by 0 bases, with 18 bases between. Germline V gives CDR1 MDHEN, CDR2 SYDVKM. The CDR3 has 17 residues. CDR3 in amino acids: CASSHGGQWSSYNEQFF. The CDR3 DNA reads as TGTGCCAGCAGCCACGGCGGGCAATGGAGCTCCTACAATGAGCAGTTCTTC.

The chain employs TRBV6-6 and TRBJ2-7, with 7 positions matching TRBD1. V gave up 6 bases and J gave up 1 base; unmatched junction bases: 9. Per germline, CDR1 MNHNY and CDR2 SVGAGI (reference sequence). This CDR3 comprises 15 residues. The CDR3 DNA reads as TGTGCCAGCAGGGAGAATAGGGACAGTTCCTACGAGCAGTACTTC. Translating it yields CASRENRDSSYEQYF.